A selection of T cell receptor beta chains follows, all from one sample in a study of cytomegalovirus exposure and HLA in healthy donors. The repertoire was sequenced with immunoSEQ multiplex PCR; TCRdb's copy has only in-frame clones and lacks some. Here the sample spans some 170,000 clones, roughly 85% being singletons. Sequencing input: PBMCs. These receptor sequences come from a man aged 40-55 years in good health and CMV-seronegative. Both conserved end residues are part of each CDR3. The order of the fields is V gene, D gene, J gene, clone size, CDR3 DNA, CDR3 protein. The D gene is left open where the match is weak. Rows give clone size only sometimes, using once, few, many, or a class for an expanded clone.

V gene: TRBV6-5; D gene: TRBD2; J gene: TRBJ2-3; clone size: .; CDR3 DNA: TGTGCCAGCAGTCCGGGAGGGGGTGCAGATACGCAGTATTTT; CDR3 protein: CASSPGGGADTQYF
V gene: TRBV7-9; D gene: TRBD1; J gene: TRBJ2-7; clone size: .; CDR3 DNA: TGTGCCAGCAGCTTAACAGGACAGGGGGCGAACGAGCAGTACTTC; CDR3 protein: CASSLTGQGANEQYF
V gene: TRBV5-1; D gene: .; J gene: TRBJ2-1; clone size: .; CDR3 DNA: TGCGCCAGCAGCTTGGTTGCGGAGGACAATGAGCAGTTCTTC; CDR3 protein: CASSLVAEDNEQFF
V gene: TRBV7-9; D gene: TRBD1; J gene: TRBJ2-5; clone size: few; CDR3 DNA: TGTGCCAGCGGCCCAAGGGACAGGGCTGAGACCCAGTACTTC; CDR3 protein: CASGPRDRAETQYF
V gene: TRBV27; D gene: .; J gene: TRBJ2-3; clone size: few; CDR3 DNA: TGTGCCAGCAGTTTAATCGGCACAGATACGCAGTATTTT; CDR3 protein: CASSLIGTDTQYF
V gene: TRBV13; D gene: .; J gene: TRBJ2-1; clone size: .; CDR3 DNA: TGTGCCAGCAGCTTACTGGGCCACAATGAGCAGTTCTTC; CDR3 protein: CASSLLGHNEQFF
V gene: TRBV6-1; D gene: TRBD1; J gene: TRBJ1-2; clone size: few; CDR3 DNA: TGTGCCAGCAGTACAGGGGGCGTTGGCTACACCTTC; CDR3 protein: CASSTGGVGYTF
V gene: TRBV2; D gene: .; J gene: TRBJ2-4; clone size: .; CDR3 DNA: TGTGCCAGCAGTGATAGGGGACACCAGCAGGACAGTCAGTACTTC; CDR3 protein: CASSDRGHQQDSQYF
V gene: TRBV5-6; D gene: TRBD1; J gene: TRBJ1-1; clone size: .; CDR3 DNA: TGTGCCAGCAGCTGGGACAGGCTAGTCACTGAAGCTTTCTTT; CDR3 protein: CASSWDRLVTEAFF
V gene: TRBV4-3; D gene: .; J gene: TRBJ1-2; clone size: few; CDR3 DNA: TGCGCCAGCAGCCCACCGACAGCCCTGGGCGGCTACACCTTC; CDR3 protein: CASSPPTALGGYTF
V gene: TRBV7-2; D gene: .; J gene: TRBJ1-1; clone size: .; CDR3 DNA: TGTGCCAGCAGCCCGAGGGTGGGAATGAGAAACGAAGCTTTCTTT; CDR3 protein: CASSPRVGMRNEAFF
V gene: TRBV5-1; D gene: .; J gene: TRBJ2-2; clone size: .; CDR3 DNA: TGCGCCAGCTGCAGGGATCTCGACACCGGGGAGCTGTTTTTT; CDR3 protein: CASCRDLDTGELFF
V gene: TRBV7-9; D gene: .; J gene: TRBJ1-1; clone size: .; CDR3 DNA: TGTGCCAGCAGCTTAAAACGATTGGGGAGCACTGAAGCTTTCTTT; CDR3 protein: CASSLKRLGSTEAFF
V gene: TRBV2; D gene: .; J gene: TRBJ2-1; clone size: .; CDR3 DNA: TGTGCCAGCAGTGCGTCCTACAATGAGCAGTTCTTC; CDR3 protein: CASSASYNEQFF
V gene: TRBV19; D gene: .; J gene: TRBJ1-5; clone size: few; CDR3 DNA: TGTGCCAGTAGTAAGTTCATGGGACTCAATCAGCCCCAGCATTTT; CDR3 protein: CASSKFMGLNQPQHF
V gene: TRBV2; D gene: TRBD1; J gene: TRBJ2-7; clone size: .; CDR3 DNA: TGTGCCAGCTTGACAGGGGGCTTTTACGAGCAGTACTTC; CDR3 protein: CASLTGGFYEQYF
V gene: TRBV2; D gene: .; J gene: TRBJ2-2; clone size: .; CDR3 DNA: TGTGCCAGCAGTGAACTATGGGGGGCCGGGGAGCTGTTTTTT; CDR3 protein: CASSELWGAGELFF
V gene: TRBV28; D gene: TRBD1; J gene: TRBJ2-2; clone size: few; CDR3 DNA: TGTGCCAGCAGTCCCTGGACAGGGGGAAGCGGGGAGCTGTTTTTT; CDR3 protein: CASSPWTGGSGELFF
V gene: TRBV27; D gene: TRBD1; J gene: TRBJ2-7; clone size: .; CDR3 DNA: TGTGCCAGCAGACAGGGGGGCTCCTACGAGCAGTACTTC; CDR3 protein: CASRQGGSYEQYF
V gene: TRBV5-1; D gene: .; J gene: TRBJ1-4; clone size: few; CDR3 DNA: TGCGCCAGCAGCCCAGGGGATAATGAAAAACTGTTTTTT; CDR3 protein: CASSPGDNEKLFF
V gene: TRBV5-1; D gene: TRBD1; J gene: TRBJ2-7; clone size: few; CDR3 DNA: TGCGCCAGCAGCATCGGACAGGGAAGGGACGAGCAGTACTTC; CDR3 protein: CASSIGQGRDEQYF
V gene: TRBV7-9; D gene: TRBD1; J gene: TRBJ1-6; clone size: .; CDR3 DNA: TGTGCCAGCAGGAAGACAGGGGAGAATTCACCCCTCCACTTT; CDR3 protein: CASRKTGENSPLHF
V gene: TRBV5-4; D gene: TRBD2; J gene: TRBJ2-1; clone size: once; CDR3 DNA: TGTGCCAGCAGCTCGCGGGGGACGCCTGACAATGAGCAGTTCTTC; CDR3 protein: CASSSRGTPDNEQFF
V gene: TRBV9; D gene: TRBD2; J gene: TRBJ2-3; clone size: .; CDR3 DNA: TGTGCCAGCAGCGCCTTTGGGACTAGCCCCACAGATACGCAGTATTTT; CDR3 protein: CASSAFGTSPTDTQYF
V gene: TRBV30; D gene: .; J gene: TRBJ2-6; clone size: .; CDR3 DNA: TGTGCCTGGAGTCCATCGGGGAGCTCTGGGGCCAACGTCCTGACTTTC; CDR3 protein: CAWSPSGSSGANVLTF
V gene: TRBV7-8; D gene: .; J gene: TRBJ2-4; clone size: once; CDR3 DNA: TGTGCCAGCAGCCCGAGGACTGCTTCGGAAGCCAAAAACATTCAGTACTTC; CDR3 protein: CASSPRTASEAKNIQYF
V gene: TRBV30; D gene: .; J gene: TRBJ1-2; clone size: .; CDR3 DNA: TGTGCCTGGAGTGTACCGGGGGGCTACACCTTC; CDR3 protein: CAWSVPGGYTF
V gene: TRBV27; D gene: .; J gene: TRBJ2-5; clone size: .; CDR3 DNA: TGTGCCAGCAGAACCTGGGCCCCGGGGGAGACCCAGTACTTC; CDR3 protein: CASRTWAPGETQYF
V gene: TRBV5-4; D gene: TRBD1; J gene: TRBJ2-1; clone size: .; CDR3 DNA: TGTGCCAGCAGCTTGTTTGGGACAGGACCCAATGAGCAGTTCTTC; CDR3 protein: CASSLFGTGPNEQFF
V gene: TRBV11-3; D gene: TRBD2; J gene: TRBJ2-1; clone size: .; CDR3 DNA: TGTGCCAGCAGCTTAGGAGGGCTGCAGCGGGAGGGGGGAAATGAGCAGTTCTTC; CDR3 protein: CASSLGGLQREGGNEQFF
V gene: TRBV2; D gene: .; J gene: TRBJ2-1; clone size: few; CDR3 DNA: TGTGCCAGCAGGGAGGTTGGTGAGCAGTTCTTC; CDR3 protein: CASREVGEQFF
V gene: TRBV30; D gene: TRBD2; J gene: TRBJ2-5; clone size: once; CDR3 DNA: TGTGCCTGGAGTGTGCCTAGCGGAGGGACCCTTCAAGAGACCCAGTACTTC; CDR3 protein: CAWSVPSGGTLQETQYF
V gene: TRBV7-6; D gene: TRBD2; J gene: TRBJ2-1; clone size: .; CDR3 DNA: TGTGCCAGCAGCTCCGCCTCGGCTAGCGGTTCCAATGAGCAGTTCTTC; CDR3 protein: CASSSASASGSNEQFF
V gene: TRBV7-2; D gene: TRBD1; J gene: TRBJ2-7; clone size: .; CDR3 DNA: TGTGCCAGCAGCCCCTCCCCGGGACAGAGCAGGGAGCAGTACTTC; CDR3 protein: CASSPSPGQSREQYF
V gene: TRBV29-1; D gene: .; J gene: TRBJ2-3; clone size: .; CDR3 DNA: TGCAGCGGGGCTAGAGCGGGTCGCACAGATACGCAGTATTTT; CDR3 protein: CSGARAGRTDTQYF
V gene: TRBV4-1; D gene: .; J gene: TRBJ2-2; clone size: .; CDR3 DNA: TGCGCCAGCAGCCAAGACTGGGGAGTCGGGGAGCTGTTTTTT; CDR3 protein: CASSQDWGVGELFF
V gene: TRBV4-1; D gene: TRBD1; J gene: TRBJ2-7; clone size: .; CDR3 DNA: TGCGCCAGCAGCCAAGATTGGTCCCCGGGACAGGGATCTATGCTAAACTACGAGCAGTACTTC; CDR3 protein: CASSQDWSPGQGSMLNYEQYF
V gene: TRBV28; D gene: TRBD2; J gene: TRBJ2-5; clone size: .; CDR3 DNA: TGTGCCTCCAGCCAGGGGACTAGCGGGAGTCTCCAAGAGACCCAGTACTTC; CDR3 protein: CASSQGTSGSLQETQYF
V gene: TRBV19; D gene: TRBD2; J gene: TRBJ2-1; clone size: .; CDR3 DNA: TGTGCCAGTAGTCCGGGACTAGCGGGAGATGGGGCTCTTGAGCAGTTCTTC; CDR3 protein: CASSPGLAGDGALEQFF
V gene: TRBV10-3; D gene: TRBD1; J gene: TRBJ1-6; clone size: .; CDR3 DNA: TGTGCCATCAGTGTAGGGGACAGCAATTCACCCCTCCACTTT; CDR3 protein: CAISVGDSNSPLHF
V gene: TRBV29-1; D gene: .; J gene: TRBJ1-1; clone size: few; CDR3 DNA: TGCAGCGTTGACCGCGGCGGCAGGAACACTGAAGCTTTCTTT; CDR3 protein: CSVDRGGRNTEAFF
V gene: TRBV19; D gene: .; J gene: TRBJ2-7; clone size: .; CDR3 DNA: TGTGCCAGTAGTGCGTCAAGTTCCTCCTACGAGCAGTACTTC; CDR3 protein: CASSASSSSYEQYF
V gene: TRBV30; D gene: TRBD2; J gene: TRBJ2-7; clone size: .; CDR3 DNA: TGTGCCTGGAGTAGCGGGAATCCCTACGAGCAGTACTTC; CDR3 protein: CAWSSGNPYEQYF